The T cell receptor (beta chain) under discussion was sequenced for a study of cytomegalovirus exposure and HLA in healthy donors. Healthy bone marrow donors supplied every sample. A remark on this clone: No antigen is known for it.

60 Vbeta and 13 Jbeta primers were used in PCR. The data were produced by immunoSEQ multiplex PCR, yet TCRdb's version contains in-frame clones alone and is incomplete. In the table there are fewer than 200,000 clones, roughly 82% of which are singletons. Study results and caveats: Earlier analysis looked at TCR beta V segments, and most were productive about 87% or about 30% of the time. The only immune exposure information that was available was CMV serostatus. Later on, an analysis showed TCR association rates differing by HLA locus, with DRB1 the most and HLA-C the fewest.

Trimming took 4 bases from V and 2 from J; bases not matched to a gene: 3. Germline V lookup: CDR1 SQVTM, CDR2 ANQGSEA. CDR3 length equals 13 residues. This chain links TRBV29-1 with TRBJ2-7; 9 bases are shared with TRBD2. The receptor was derived from a girl aged 2 to 10 in good health and CMV-seropositive. The sample comprised PBMCs. The CDR3 region is CSVVLAGAYEQYF. CDR3 bases: TGCAGCGTTGTCTTAGCGGGAGCCTACGAGCAGTACTTC.